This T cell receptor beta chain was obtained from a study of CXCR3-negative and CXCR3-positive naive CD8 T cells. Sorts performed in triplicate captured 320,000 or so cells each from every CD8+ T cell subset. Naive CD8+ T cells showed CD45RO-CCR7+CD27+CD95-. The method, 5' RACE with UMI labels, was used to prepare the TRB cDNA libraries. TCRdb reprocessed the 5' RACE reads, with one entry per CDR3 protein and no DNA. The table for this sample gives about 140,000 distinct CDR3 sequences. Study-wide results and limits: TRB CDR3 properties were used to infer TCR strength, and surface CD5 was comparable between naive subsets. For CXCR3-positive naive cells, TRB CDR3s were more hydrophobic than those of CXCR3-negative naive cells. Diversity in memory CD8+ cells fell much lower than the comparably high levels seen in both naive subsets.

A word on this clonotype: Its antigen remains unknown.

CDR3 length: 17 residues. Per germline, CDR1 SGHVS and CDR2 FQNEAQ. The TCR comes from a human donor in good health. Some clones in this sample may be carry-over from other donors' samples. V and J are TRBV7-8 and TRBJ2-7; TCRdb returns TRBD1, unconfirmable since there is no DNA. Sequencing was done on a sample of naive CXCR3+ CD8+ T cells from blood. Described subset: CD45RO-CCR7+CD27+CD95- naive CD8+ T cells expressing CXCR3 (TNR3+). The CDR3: CASSLAPSGTGSYEQYF.